The T cell receptor (beta chain) under discussion was sequenced for a study of blood T cell repertoires in COVID-19. TCRdb keeps only in-frame clones here, not all; method: immunoSEQ multiplex PCR. Of roughly 290,000 clones listed, roughly 89% are singletons. This CDR3 has 14 residues. The germline CDR1 and CDR2 sequences are SGHRS and YFSETQ. J was trimmed by 7 bases and V by 6 bases; bases with no gene match: 8. The V and J genes are TRBV5-1 and TRBJ1-1, with TRBD1 matching over 11 bases. This clonotype was sampled from a woman aged 40-49 years who had recovered from COVID-19. Sequences were obtained from PBMCs or T cells enriched from blood (not recorded which). The CDR3: CASTPRDRGGEAFF. CDR3 in DNA: TGCGCCAGCACCCCCCGGGACAGGGGGGGTGAAGCTTTCTTT. The full variable domain, completed using reference TRBV5-1 and TRBJ1-1, is KAGVTQTPRYLIKTRGQQVTLSCSPISGHRSVSWYQQTPGQGLQFLFEYFSETQRNKGNFPGRFSGRQFSNSRSEMNVSTLELGDSALYLCASTPRDRGGEAFFGQGTRLTVV.